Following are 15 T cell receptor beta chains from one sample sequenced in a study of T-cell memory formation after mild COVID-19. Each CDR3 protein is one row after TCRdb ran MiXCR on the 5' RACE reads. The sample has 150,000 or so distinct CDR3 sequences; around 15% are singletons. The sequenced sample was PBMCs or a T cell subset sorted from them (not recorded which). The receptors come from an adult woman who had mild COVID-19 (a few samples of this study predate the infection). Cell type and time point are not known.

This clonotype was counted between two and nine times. The CDR3 DNA follows: TGCGCCAGCAGCAGGGGACAGGGGAGGGAGCAGTACTTC. It codes for CASSRGQGREQYF. The V and J genes are TRBV5-1 and TRBJ2-7; TRBD1 aligns across 10 bases. The germline V gene encodes CDR1 SGHRS and CDR2 YFSETQ. V was clipped by 4 bases and J by 7 bases; unmatched bases: 5. The CDR3 is made up of 13 amino acids.

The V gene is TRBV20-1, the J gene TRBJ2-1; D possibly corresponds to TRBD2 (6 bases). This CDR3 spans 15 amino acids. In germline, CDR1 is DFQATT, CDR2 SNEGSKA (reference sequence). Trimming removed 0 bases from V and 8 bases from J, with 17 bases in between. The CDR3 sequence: CSARDASSARDEQFF. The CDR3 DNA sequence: TGCAGTGCTAGAGATGCTTCTAGCGCCAGGGATGAGCAGTTCTTC.

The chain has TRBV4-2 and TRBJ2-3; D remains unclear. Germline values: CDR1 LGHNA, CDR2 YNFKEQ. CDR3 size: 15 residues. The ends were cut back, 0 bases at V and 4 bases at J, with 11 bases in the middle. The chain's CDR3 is CASSQERVVPDTQYF. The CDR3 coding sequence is TGTGCCAGCAGCCAAGAAAGGGTAGTCCCAGATACGCAGTATTTT.

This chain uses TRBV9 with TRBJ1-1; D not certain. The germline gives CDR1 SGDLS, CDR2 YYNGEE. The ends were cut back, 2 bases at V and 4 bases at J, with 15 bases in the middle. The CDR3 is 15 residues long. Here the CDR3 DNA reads TGTGCCAGCAGCGTCGCGGGCGCGCGTGGCACTGAAGCTTTCTTT. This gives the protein CASSVAGARGTEAFF.

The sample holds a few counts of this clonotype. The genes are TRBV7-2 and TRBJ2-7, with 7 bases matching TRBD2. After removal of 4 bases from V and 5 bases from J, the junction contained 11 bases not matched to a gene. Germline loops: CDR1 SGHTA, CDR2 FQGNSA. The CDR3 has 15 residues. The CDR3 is CASSSGAGTGNEQYF. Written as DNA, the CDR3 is TGTGCCAGCAGCTCCGGAGCGGGGACTGGAAACGAGCAGTACTTC. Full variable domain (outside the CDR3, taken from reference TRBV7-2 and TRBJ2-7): GAGVSQSPSNKVTEKGKDVELRCDPISGHTALYWYRQSLGQGLEFLIYFQGNSAPDKSGLPSDRFSAERTGGSVSTLTIQRTQQEDSAVYLCASSSGAGTGNEQYFGPGTRLTVT.

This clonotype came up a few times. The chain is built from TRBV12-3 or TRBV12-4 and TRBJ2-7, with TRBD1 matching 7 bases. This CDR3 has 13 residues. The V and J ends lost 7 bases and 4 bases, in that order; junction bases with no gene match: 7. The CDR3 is CASNRDSLYEQYF. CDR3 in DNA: TGTGCCAGCAACCGGGACAGCCTTTACGAGCAGTACTTC.

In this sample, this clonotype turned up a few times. The CDR3 DNA follows: TGTGCCAGCAGGAACCCGGGGACAACTTTCCAAGGTGACACTGAAGCTTTCTTT. It codes for CASRNPGTTFQGDTEAFF. V and J are TRBV6-5 and TRBJ1-1; possibly TRBD1 for D (6 bases). The germline gives CDR1 MNHEY, CDR2 SVGAGI. The CDR3 sequence is 18 residues long. V was shortened by 6 bases and J by 3 bases, with 26 bases between the two germline ends.

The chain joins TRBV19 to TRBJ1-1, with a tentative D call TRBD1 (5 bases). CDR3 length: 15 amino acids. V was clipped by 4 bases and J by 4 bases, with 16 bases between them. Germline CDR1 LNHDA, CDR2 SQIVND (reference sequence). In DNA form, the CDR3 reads TGTGCCAGTAGTAATGGACATCATGTCGGCACTGAAGCTTTCTTT. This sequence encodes CASSNGHHVGTEAFF. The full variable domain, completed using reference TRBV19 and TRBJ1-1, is DGGITQSPKYLFRKEGQNVTLSCEQNLNHDAMYWYRQDPGQGLRLIYYSQIVNDFQKGDIAEGYSVSREKKESFPLTVTSAQKNPTAFYLCASSNGHHVGTEAFFGQGTRLTVV.

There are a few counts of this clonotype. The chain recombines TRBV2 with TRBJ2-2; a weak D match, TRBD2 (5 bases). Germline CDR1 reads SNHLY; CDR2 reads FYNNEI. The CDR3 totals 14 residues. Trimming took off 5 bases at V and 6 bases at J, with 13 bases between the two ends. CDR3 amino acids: CASSSFEGSGELFF. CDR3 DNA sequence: TGTGCCAGCAGTTCATTCGAGGGTTCCGGGGAGCTGTTTTTT.

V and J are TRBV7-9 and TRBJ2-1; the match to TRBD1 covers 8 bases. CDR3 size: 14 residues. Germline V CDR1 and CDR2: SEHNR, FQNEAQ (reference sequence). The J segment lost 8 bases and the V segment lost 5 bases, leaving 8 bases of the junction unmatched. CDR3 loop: CASSPDRGFDEQFF. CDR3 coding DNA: TGTGCCAGCAGCCCCGACAGGGGCTTCGATGAGCAGTTCTTC.

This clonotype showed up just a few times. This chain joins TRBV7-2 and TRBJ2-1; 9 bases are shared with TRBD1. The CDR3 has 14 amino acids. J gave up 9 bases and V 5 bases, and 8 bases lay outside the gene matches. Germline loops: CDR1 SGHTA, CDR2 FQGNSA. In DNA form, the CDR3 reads TGTGCCAGCAGCGTGGGGACAGGGCTCGGTGAGCAGTTCTTC. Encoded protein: CASSVGTGLGEQFF.

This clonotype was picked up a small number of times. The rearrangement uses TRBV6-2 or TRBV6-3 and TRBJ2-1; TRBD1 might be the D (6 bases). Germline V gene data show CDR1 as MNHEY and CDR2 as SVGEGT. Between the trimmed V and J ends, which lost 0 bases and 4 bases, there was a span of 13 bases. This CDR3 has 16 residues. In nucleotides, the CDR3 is TGTGCCAGCAGTTACTCTAGGACAGATCGATACAATGAGCAGTTCTTC. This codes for CASSYSRTDRYNEQFF.

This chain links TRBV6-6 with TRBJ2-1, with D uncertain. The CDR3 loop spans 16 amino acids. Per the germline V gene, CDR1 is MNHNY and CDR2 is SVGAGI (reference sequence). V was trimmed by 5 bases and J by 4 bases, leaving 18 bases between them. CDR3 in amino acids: CASSPYTRPLYNEQFF. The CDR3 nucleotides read TGTGCCAGCAGTCCCTACACCCGTCCTCTTTACAATGAGCAGTTCTTC.

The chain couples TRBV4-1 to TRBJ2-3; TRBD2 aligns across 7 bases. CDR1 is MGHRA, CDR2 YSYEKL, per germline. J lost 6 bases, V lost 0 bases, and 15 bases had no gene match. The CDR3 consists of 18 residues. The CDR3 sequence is CASSQDYEAGWEMDTQYF. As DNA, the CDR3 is TGCGCCAGCAGCCAAGATTATGAAGCGGGGTGGGAGATGGATACGCAGTATTTT.

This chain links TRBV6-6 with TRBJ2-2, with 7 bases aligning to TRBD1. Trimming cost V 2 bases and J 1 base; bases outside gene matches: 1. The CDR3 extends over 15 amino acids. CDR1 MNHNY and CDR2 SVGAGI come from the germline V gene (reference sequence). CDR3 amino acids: CASSYDRENTGELFF. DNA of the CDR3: TGTGCCAGCAGTTACGACAGGGAGAACACCGGGGAGCTGTTTTTT.